This T cell receptor (beta chain) was profiled in a study of shared T cell receptors in the human thymus (dated by TCRdb to about 2021). Background on the whole study: The study investigated the way shared, self-reactive T-cell receptor alpha chains are produced in the human thymus.

From a lookup of the germline V gene, CDR1 and CDR2 are SGHTA and FQGTGA. From V the trimming removes 0 bases and from J it removes 1 base, while the gene matches leave 12 bases of the junction unaccounted for. Spanning cysteine to phenylalanine, the CDR3 consists of 20 amino acids. Left in the record is the CDR3 DNA by itself, 60 bases read in frame from the first base. In regard to this clone: The target of this receptor is not known. No base quality values were provided; no much bigger clone lies one nucleotide off.

Receptor amplification or capture employed the immunoSEQ multiplex PCR assay. TCRdb limited this immuneACCESS table to in-frame rearrangements with V and J called. A share of clones is missing; checked studies link under half to unresolved V genes, and the rest is unexplained. Here the sample has more than 300,000 clones; 95% occur a single time. The ten biggest clones cover approximately 0.02% of the sample. The chain joins TRBV7-3 to TRBJ2-1, with 10 central nucleotides matching TRBD2. This TCR was sampled from a human donor. The sequenced sample was thymocytes. The CDR3 is CASSLTVASGRTQSYNEQFF. The nucleotide sequence reads TGTGCCAGCAGCTTAACGGTTGCTAGCGGGAGAACTCAGTCCTACAATGAGCAGTTCTTC. Beyond the CDR3, the reference TRBV7-3 and TRBJ2-1 genes provide the residues; the full variable domain reads: GAGVSQTPSNKVTEKGKYVELRCDPISGHTALYWYRQSLGQGPEFLIYFQGTGAADDSGLPNDRFFAVRPEGSVSTLKIQRTERGDSAVYLCASSLTVASGRTQSYNEQFFGPGTRLTVL.